The entry below gives a single TCR beta chain sequence along with its context. Its specificity is unknown. Authors' analysis steps: ImmunoSEQ supplied junction-only sequences lacking quality scores, so filtering was different. Sequencing was performed with immunoSEQ multiplex PCR; in TCRdb, only in-frame clones are kept and a portion is missing. Clone size and the V and J calls come from that table; the DNA yielded D and trimming. The repertoire consists of approximately 2.5 million clones, with over 85% occurring once and the leading ten covering approximately 0.35%. Every one of the donors was a Caucasian adult that lived in Nashville, Tennessee. This entry comes from a study of shared clonotypes between healthy human individuals. About the research overall: A donor's plate count was three for CD4 naive and three for CD4 memory; CD8 naive had two and CD8 memory one. General study results and limits: Having only a few donors restricted how much genetic and exposure-history diversity was captured.

The V end was cut by 5 bases, the J end by 12 bases, with 23 bases between. The CDR3 totals 14 residues. Germline V gene lookup returns CDR1 SGDLS and CDR2 YYNGEE. V and J are TRBV9 and TRBJ1-1, with D maybe TRBD1 (5 bases). The TCR originated in a man between 18 and 35 years old in good health. Some clones in this sample may be carry-over from other donors' samples. Sample: naive CD4+ T cells from PBMCs. As for subset: CD45RA+ positively selected. CDR3 amino acids: CASRPHSGRGVTFF. The DNA for the CDR3 is TGTGCCAGCAGACCCCACTCCGGCCGGGGGGTAACTTTCTTT.